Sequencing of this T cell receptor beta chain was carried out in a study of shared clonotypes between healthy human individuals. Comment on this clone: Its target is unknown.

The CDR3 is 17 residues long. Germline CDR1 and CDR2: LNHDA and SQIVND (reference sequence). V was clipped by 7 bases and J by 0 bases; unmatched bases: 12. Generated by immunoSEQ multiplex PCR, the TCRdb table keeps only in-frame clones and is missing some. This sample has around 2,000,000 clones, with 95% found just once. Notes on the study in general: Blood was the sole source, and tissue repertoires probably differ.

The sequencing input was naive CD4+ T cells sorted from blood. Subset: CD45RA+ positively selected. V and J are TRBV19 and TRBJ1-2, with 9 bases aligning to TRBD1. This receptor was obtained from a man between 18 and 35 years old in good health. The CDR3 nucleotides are TGTGCCAGTAATGTCCCGGGACAGGGCCGAACTAACTATGGCTACACCTTC. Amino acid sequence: CASNVPGQGRTNYGYTF.